This entry is about one T cell receptor beta chain. This record comes from a study of a mutant IDH1 vaccine in newly diagnosed glioma. Study-wide context: Patients had received radiotherapy, temozolomide, or both previously, most receiving both.

Generated by immunoSEQ multiplex PCR, the TCRdb table keeps only in-frame clones and is missing some. This sample has tens of thousands of clones, with 60% to 85% found just once. Sample time point: baseline, week 1 (first vaccination visit). Sample treatment: pre-vaccination baseline after standard-of-care therapy. The source of this sequence is a man aged 45-65 years with glioma. This sample comprised PBMCs, obtained from a glioma patient treated with radiotherapy, temozolomide or both.

In DNA form, the CDR3 reads TGTGCCATCACCCGAACGGGGGGGATCAATGAGCAGTTCTTC. This translates into CAITRTGGINEQFF. The rearrangement joins TRBV10-3 to TRBJ2-1; 8 bases align to TRBD2. V lost 7 bases to trimming and J lost 6 bases; unmatched junction nucleotides: 8. The CDR3 is 14 amino acids. CDR1 and CDR2 (germline): ENHRY, SYGVKD.